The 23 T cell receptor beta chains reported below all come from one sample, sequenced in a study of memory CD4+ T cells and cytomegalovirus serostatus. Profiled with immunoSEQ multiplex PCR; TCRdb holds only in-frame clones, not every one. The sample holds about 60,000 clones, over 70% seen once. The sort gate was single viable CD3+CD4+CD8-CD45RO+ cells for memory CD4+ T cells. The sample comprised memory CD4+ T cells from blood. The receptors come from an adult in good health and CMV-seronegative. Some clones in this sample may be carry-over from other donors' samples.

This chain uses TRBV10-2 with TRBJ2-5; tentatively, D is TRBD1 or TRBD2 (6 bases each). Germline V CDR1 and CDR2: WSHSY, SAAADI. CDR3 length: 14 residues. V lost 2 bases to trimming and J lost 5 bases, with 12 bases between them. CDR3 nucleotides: TGCGCCAGCAGTGAGAGGCGAGGGGGGGAGACCCAGTACTTC. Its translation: CASSERRGGETQYF.

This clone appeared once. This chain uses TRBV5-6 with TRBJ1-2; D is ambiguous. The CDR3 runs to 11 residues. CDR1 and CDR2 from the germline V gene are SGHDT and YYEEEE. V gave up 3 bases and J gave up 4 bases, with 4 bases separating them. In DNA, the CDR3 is TGTGCCAGCAGCTGGATCTATGGCTACACCTTC. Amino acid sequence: CASSWIYGYTF.

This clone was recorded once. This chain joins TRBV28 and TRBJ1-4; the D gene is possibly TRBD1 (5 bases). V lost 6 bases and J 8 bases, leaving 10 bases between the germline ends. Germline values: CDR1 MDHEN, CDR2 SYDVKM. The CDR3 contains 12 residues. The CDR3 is CASRLGGEKLFF. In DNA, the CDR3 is TGTGCCAGCAGATTGGGGGGAGAAAAACTGTTTTTT.

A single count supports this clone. CDR3 in amino acids: CASSLDRFGQPQHF. The CDR3 bases are TGTGCCAGTAGTCTGGACAGGTTTGGTCAGCCCCAGCATTTT. J is TRBJ1-5 and V is TRBV19, with 7 bases aligning to TRBD1. V was pared by 5 bases and J by 6 bases, with 7 bases of the junction left unmatched. CDR1 is LNHDA, CDR2 SQIVND, per germline (reference sequence). This CDR3 comprises 14 residues.

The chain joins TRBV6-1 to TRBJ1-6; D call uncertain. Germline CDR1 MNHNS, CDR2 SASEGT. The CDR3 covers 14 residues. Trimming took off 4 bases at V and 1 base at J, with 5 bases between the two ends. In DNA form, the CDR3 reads TGTGCCAGCAGTGGACGGTCCTATAATTCACCCCTCCACTTT. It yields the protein CASSGRSYNSPLHF.

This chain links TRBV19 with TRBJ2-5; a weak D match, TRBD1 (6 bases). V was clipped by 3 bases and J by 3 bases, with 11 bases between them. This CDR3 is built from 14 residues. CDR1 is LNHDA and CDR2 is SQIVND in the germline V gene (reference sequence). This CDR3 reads CASSIVQGEETQYF. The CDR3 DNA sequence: TGTGCCAGTAGTATCGTACAGGGTGAAGAGACCCAGTACTTC. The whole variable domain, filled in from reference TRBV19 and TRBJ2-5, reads DGGITQSPKYLFRKEGQNVTLSCEQNLNHDAMYWYRQDPGQGLRLIYYSQIVNDFQKGDIAEGYSVSREKKESFPLTVTSAQKNPTAFYLCASSIVQGEETQYFGPGTRLLVL.

The CDR3 DNA reads as TGTGCCAGCAGCCAAGGGCTAGCGTTAGGCTACGAGCAGTACTTC. Its protein is CASSQGLALGYEQYF. The V and J genes are TRBV4-2 and TRBJ2-7; a weak D match, TRBD2 (6 bases). The CDR3 contains 15 residues. CDR1 and CDR2 from the germline V gene are LGHNA and YNFKEQ. Trimming shortened V by 1 base and J by 3 bases, and 13 bases separated the two germline ends.

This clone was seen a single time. In nucleotides, the CDR3 is TGTGCCTGGAACCCGTACCGGGGAGTTGGGGAGCTGTTTTTT. Translated: CAWNPYRGVGELFF. The V gene is TRBV30, the J gene TRBJ2-2; D may be TRBD2 (5 bases). The CDR3 runs to 14 residues. From germline, CDR1 is GTSNPN and CDR2 SVGIG (reference sequence). Trimming took 4 bases from V and 8 from J, leaving 17 bases between them.

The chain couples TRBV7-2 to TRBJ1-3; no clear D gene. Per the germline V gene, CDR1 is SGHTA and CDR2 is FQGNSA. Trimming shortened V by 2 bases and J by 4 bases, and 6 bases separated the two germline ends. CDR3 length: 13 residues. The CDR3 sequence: CASSLIAGNTIYF. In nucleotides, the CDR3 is TGTGCCAGCAGCTTAATTGCAGGAAACACCATATATTTT. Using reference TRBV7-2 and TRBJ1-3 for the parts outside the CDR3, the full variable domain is GAGVSQSPSNKVTEKGKDVELRCDPISGHTALYWYRQSLGQGLEFLIYFQGNSAPDKSGLPSDRFSAERTGGSVSTLTIQRTQQEDSAVYLCASSLIAGNTIYFGEGSWLTVV.

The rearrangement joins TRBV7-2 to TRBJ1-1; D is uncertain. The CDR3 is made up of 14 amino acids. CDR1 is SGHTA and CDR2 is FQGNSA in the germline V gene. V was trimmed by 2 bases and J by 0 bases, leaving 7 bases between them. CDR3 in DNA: TGTGCCAGCAGCTTATCCGGAATGAACACTGAAGCTTTCTTT. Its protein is CASSLSGMNTEAFF.

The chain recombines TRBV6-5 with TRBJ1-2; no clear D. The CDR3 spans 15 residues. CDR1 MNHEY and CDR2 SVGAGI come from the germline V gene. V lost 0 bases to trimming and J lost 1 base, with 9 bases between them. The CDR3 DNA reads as TGTGCCAGCAGTTACTCTGGCAGCCTTAACTATGGCTACACCTTC. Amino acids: CASSYSGSLNYGYTF.

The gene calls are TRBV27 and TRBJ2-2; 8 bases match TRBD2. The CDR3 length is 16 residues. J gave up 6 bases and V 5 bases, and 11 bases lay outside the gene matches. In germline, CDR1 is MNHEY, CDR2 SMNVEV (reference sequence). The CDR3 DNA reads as TGTGCCAGCAGTCCCCCGGGACTAGTGGGGCCCGGGGAGCTGTTTTTT. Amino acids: CASSPPGLVGPGELFF.

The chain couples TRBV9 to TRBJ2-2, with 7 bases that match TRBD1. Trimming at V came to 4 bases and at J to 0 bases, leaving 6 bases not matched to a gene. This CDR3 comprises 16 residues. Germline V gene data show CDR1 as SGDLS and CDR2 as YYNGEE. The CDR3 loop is CASSIRDSPNTGELFF. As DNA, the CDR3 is TGTGCCAGCAGCATCAGGGACAGCCCGAACACCGGGGAGCTGTTTTTT.

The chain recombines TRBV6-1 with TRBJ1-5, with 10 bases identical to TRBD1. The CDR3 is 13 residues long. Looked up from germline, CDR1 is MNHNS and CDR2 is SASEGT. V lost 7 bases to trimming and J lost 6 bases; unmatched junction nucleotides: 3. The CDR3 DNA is TGTGCCAGCATGAGACAGGGGGCTCAGCCCCAGCATTTT. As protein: CASMRQGAQPQHF.

The CDR3 DNA follows: TGTGCCTGGGGGGGAGGGGGCAGCTATGGCTACACCTTC. It translates to CAWGGGGSYGYTF. This sequence joins TRBV30 and TRBJ1-2; 7 nucleotides line up with TRBD1. Germline V lookup: CDR1 GTSNPN, CDR2 SVGIG (reference sequence). The CDR3 is made up of 13 amino acids. V dropped 5 bases and J dropped 4; count of bases not matched to a gene: 7. Drawing the rest from reference TRBV30 and TRBJ1-2, the complete variable domain is SQTIHQWPATLVQPVGSPLSLECTVEGTSNPNLYWYRQAAGRGLQLLFYSVGIGQISSEVPQNLSASRPQDRQFILSSKKLLLSDSGFYLCAWGGGGSYGYTFGSGTRLTVV.

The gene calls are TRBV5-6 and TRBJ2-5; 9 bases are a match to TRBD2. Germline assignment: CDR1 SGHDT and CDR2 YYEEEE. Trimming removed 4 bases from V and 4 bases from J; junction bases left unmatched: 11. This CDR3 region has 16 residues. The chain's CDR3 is CASSLNLAGLRETQYF. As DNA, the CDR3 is TGTGCCAGCAGCCTAAACCTAGCGGGATTGCGAGAGACCCAGTACTTC.

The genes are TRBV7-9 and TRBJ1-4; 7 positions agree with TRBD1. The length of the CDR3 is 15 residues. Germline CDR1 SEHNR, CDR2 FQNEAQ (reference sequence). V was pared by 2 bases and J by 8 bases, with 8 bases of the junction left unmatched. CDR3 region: CASSLSRTGQEKLFF. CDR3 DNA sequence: TGTGCCAGCAGCTTATCTCGGACAGGACAGGAAAAACTGTTTTTT.

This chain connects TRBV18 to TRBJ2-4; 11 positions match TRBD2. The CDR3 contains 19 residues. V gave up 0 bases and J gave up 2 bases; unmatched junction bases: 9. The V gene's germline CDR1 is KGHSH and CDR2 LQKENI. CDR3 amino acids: CASSPPSGRAGGTKNIQYF. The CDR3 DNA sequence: TGTGCCAGCTCACCACCTAGCGGGAGGGCCGGTGGGACCAAAAACATTCAGTACTTC.

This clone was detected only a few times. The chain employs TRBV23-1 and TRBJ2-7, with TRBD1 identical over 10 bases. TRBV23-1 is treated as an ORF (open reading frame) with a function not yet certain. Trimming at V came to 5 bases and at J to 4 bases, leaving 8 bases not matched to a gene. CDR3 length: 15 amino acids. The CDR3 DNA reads TGCGCCAGCAGTGCCCCCCGGACAGGGGGATACGAGCAGTACTTC. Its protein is CASSAPRTGGYEQYF.

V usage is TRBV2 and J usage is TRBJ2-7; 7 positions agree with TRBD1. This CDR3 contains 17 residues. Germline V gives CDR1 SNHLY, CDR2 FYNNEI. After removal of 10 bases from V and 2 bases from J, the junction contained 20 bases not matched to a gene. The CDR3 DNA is TGTGCCAACCCTCTCCCGTCGGGGACAGCAGTCCCCTACGAGCAGTACTTC. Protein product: CANPLPSGTAVPYEQYF.

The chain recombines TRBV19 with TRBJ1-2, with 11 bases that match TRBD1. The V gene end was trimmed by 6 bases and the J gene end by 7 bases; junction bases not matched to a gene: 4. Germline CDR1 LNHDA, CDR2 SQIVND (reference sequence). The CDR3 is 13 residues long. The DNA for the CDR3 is TGTGCCAGTAGGGACAGGGGGCTTTCTGGCTACACCTTC. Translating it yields CASRDRGLSGYTF.

CDR3 region: CASRTPGQGHQPQHF. In nucleotides, the CDR3 is TGTGCCAGCAGGACACCGGGACAGGGACATCAGCCCCAGCATTTT. The chain uses TRBV6-1 and TRBJ1-5, with 9 bases that match TRBD1. Germline assignment: CDR1 MNHNS and CDR2 SASEGT. J gave up 5 bases and V 6 bases, and 8 bases lay outside the gene matches. The length of the CDR3 is 15 residues.

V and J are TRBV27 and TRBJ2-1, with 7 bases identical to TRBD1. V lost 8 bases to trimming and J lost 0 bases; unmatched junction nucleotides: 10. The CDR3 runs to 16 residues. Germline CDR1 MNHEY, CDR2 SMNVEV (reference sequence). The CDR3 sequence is CASAPAGTASYNEQFF. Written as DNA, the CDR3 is TGTGCCAGCGCCCCCGCCGGGACAGCCTCCTACAATGAGCAGTTCTTC.